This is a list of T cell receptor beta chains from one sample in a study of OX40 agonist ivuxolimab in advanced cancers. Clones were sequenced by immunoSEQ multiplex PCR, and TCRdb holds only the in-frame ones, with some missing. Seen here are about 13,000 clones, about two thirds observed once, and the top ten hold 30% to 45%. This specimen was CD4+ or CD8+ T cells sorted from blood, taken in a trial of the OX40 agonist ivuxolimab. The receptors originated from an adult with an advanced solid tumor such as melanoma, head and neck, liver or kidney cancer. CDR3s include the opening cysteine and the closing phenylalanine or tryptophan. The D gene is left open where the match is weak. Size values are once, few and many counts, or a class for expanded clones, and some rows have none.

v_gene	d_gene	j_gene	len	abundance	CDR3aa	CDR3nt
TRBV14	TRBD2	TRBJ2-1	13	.	CASRDSGRYEQFF	TGTGCCAGCAGGGATAGCGGGAGGTATGAGCAGTTCTTC
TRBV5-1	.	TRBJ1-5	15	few	CASSLEGLGTQPQHF	TGCGCCAGCAGCTTGGAGGGGCTTGGGACTCAGCCCCAGCATTTT
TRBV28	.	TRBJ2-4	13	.	CASSLSVKNIQYF	TGTGCCAGCAGTTTATCTGTCAAAAACATTCAGTACTTC
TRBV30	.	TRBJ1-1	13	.	CAWGTGDNTEAFF	TGTGCCTGGGGTACAGGAGATAACACTGAAGCTTTCTTT
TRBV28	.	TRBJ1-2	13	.	CASSYGSNYGYTF	TGTGCCAGCAGTTACGGGTCAAACTATGGCTACACCTTC
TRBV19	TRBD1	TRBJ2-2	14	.	CASSTWDSTGELFF	TGTGCCAGTAGTACCTGGGACAGCACCGGGGAGCTGTTTTTT
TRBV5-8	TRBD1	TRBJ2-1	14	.	CASSLLAGGYEQFF	TGTGCCAGCAGCTTGCTGGCAGGGGGCTATGAGCAGTTCTTC
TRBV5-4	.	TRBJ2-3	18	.	CASSLFHLQGTSTDTQYF	TGTGCCAGCAGCCTCTTCCACCTACAGGGAACTAGCACAGATACGCAGTATTTT
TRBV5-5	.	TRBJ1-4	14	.	CASSFKGEREKLFF	TGTGCCAGCAGCTTCAAGGGGGAGAGGGAAAAACTGTTTTTT
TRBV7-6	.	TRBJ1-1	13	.	CASSLPGNTEAFF	TGTGCCAGCAGCCTGCCAGGGAACACTGAAGCTTTCTTT
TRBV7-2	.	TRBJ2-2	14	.	CASSLVANTGELFF	TGTGCCAGCAGCTTAGTGGCTAACACCGGGGAGCTGTTTTTT
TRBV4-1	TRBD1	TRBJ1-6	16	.	CASSQEGGTAGSPLHF	TGCGCCAGCAGCCAAGAGGGGGGGACAGCTGGGTCACCCCTCCACTTT
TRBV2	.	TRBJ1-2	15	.	CASSDSHPGQYGYTF	TGTGCCAGCAGTGACTCGCACCCCGGGCAGTATGGCTACACCTTC
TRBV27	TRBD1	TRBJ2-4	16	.	CASSPKTGAAKNIQYF	TGTGCCAGCAGTCCAAAGACAGGGGCGGCCAAAAACATTCAGTACTTC
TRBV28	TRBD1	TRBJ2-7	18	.	CASSLSILRDRAAYEQYF	TGTGCCAGCAGTTTATCCATTCTCCGGGACAGGGCTGCCTACGAGCAGTACTTC
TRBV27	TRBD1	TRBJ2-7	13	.	CASSPRGPYEQYF	TGTGCCAGCAGCCCTAGGGGGCCCTACGAGCAGTACTTC
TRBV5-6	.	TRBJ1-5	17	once	CASSLEGSQGANQPQHF	TGTGCCAGCAGCTTGGAAGGCTCACAGGGCGCGAATCAGCCCCAGCATTTT
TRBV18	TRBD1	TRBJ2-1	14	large	CASSPLGQGDEQFF	TGTGCCAGCTCACCACTGGGACAGGGGGATGAGCAGTTCTTC
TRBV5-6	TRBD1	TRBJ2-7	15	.	CASSLATGSSYEQYF	TGTGCCAGCAGCTTAGCGACAGGGAGCTCCTACGAGCAGTACTTC
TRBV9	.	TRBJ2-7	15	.	CASSVDLALTYEQYF	TGTGCCAGCAGCGTAGACTTGGCACTAACCTACGAGCAGTACTTC
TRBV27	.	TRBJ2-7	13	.	CASSSRAPYEQYF	TGTGCCAGCAGTTCCCGGGCTCCCTACGAGCAGTACTTC
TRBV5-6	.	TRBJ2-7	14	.	CASSLGGDSYEQYF	TGTGCCAGCAGCTTGGGGGGTGACAGCTACGAGCAGTACTTC
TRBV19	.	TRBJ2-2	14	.	CASSIVGGAGELFF	TGTGCCAGTAGTATAGTTGGGGGAGCGGGGGAGCTGTTTTTT
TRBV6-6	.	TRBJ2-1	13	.	CASSDSSYNEQFF	TGTGCCAGCAGTGACAGCTCCTACAATGAGCAGTTCTTC
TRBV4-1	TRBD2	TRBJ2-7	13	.	CASSQEGGGEQYF	TGCGCCAGCAGCCAAGAGGGGGGGGGCGAGCAGTACTTC
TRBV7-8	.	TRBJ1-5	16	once	CASSLAGSHSNQPQHF	TGTGCCAGCAGCTTAGCCGGCAGCCATAGCAATCAGCCCCAGCATTTT
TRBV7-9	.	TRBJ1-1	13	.	CASSFPGNTEAFF	TGTGCCAGCAGCTTCCCGGGGAACACTGAAGCTTTCTTT
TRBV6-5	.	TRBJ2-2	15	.	CASSYYGLGTGELFF	TGTGCCAGCAGTTACTACGGTCTCGGGACAGGGGAGCTGTTTTTT
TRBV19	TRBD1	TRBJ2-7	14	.	CASSTGTGGHEQYF	TGTGCCAGTAGTACCGGGACAGGGGGCCACGAGCAGTACTTC
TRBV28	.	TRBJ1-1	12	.	CASSLPNAEAFF	TGTGCCAGCAGTCTCCCCAACGCTGAAGCTTTCTTT
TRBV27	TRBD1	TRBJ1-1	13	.	CASRDSENTEAFF	TGTGCCAGCCGGGACAGCGAGAACACTGAAGCTTTCTTT
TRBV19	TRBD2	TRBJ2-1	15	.	CASSTWTSGRDEQFF	TGTGCCAGTAGCACCTGGACTAGCGGGAGGGATGAGCAGTTCTTC
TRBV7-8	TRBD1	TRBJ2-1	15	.	CASSLRDRVGDEQFF	TGTGCCAGCAGCTTAAGAGACAGGGTGGGGGATGAGCAGTTCTTC
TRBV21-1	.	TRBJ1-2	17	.	CASSKDGGRYRNYGYTF	TGTGCCAGCAGCAAAGATGGGGGGCGGTATCGGAACTATGGCTACACCTTC
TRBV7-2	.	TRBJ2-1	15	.	CASTPGDRTYNEQFF	TGTGCCAGCACCCCGGGGGACAGAACATACAATGAGCAGTTCTTC
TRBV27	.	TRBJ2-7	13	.	CASSLRPNYEQYF	TGTGCCAGCAGTTTACGACCGAACTACGAGCAGTACTTC
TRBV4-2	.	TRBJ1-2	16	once	CASSLAYNRANYGYTF	TGTGCCAGCAGCTTAGCGTATAACAGAGCTAACTATGGCTACACCTTC
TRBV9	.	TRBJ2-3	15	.	CASSDDGTSTDTQYF	TGTGCCAGCAGCGATGACGGTACTAGCACAGATACGCAGTATTTT
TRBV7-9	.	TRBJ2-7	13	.	CASQGGSSYEQYF	TGTGCCAGCCAAGGCGGTAGCTCCTACGAGCAGTACTTC
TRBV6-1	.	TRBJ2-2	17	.	CASSEGRITPNTGELFF	TGTGCCAGCAGTGAAGGACGGATCACCCCGAACACCGGGGAGCTGTTTTTT
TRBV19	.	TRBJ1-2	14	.	CASSMNGGMDGYTF	TGTGCCAGTAGTATGAACGGGGGAATGGATGGCTACACCTTC
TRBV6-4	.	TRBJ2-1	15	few	CASSDSEGTGNEQFF	TGTGCCAGCAGTGACTCTGAGGGAACGGGGAATGAGCAGTTCTTC
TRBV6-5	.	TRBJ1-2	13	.	CAARGLTNYGYTF	TGTGCCGCCAGGGGCCTAACTAACTATGGCTACACCTTC
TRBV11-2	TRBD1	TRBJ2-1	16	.	CASSPKTGGPYNEQFF	TGTGCCAGCAGCCCAAAAACAGGGGGGCCCTACAATGAGCAGTTCTTC
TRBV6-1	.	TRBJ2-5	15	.	CASSGHSSVQETQYF	TGTGCCAGCAGTGGCCACTCTAGCGTCCAAGAGACCCAGTACTTC
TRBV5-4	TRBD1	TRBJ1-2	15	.	CASSLSSGGVYGYTF	TGTGCCAGCAGCTTGAGCTCAGGGGGAGTTTATGGCTACACCTTC
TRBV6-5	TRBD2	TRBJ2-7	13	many	CASRPGGAYEQYF	TGTGCCAGCAGGCCGGGGGGGGCCTACGAGCAGTACTTC
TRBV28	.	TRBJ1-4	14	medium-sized	CASRWTPTNEKLFF	TGTGCCAGCAGGTGGACACCCACTAATGAAAAACTGTTTTTT
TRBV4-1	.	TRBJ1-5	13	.	CASSQEWSQPQHF	TGCGCCAGCAGCCAAGAGTGGTCTCAGCCCCAGCATTTT
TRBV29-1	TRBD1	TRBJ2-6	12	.	CSVKDRVNDLTF	TGCAGCGTTAAGGACAGGGTAAATGACCTGACTTTC
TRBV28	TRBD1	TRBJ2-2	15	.	CASIIGQGVTGELFF	TGTGCCAGCATCATAGGACAGGGTGTCACCGGGGAGCTGTTTTTT
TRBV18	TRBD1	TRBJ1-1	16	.	CASSPSPDRTGAEAFF	TGTGCCAGCTCACCCAGCCCCGACAGGACAGGGGCTGAAGCTTTCTTT
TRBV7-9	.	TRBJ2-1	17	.	CASRRDSGSHSYNEQFF	TGTGCCAGCAGGCGGGACAGCGGGAGTCACTCCTACAATGAGCAGTTCTTC
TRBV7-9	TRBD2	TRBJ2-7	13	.	CASSLSGTYEQYF	TGTGCCAGCAGCCTTAGCGGGACCTACGAGCAGTACTTC
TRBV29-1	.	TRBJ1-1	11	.	CSVEQTTEAFF	TGCAGCGTTGAACAGACAACTGAAGCTTTCTTT